The entry that follows covers one TCR beta chain sequence. The data derive from a study of neoadjuvant nivolumab and ipilimumab in lung cancer. Data came from immunoSEQ multiplex PCR; TCRdb stores just in-frame clones and leaves some out. Of about 29,000 clones in the sample, about 70% were seen once. The clonotype originates from an adult with non-small cell lung cancer. The specimen was tumor tissue, collected after neoadjuvant nivolumab, alone or with ipilimumab, at or shortly before surgery.

The CDR3 here is CSVDSGVAQETQYF. The CDR3 DNA sequence: TGCAGCGTTGACAGCGGGGTCGCACAAGAGACCCAGTACTTC. The chain has TRBV29-1 and TRBJ2-5; TRBD2 matches 7 bases. The CDR3 runs to 14 residues. The junction had 6 bases not matched to a gene; V was cut back by 3 bases and J by 2 bases. CDR1 is SQVTM, CDR2 ANQGSEA, per germline.